These 10 T cell receptor beta chains share one sample of origin, sequenced in a study of CD8 T cells in Susac syndrome. The RNA input was about 0.5 to 1 ug, and it was reverse transcribed with random hexamers. TCRdb redid the calling of the immunoSEQ multiplex PCR reads with MiXCR, one entry per CDR3 protein. The sample carries just over 300,000 distinct CDR3 sequences, about 90% recorded once. The sequencing sample was made of CD4+ T cells from PBMCs. These TCRs come from a human donor with multiple sclerosis.

The chain combines TRBV5-4 with TRBJ1-2; D gene unclear. The CDR3 contains 15 residues. The V end lost 3 bases, the J end lost 8 bases, and 20 bases lay between the germline ends. Germline V lookup: CDR1 SGHNT, CDR2 YYREEE (reference sequence). CDR3 residues: CASSSKQIWRWGYTF. CDR3 sequence (DNA): TGTGCCAGCAGCTCCAAACAGATATGGCGGTGGGGCTACACCTTC.

V gene TRBV30 combines with J gene TRBJ1-1, with D unclear. V was trimmed by 2 bases and J by 7 bases, leaving 14 bases between them. CDR3 length: 13 amino acids. Germline assignment: CDR1 GTSNPN and CDR2 SVGIG (reference sequence). The CDR3 spells CAWSKRASGEAFF. For the CDR3, the DNA is TGTGCCTGGAGTAAACGGGCGTCGGGTGAAGCTTTCTTT. The variable domain in full, completed from reference TRBV30 and TRBJ1-1, reads SQTIHQWPATLVQPVGSPLSLECTVEGTSNPNLYWYRQAAGRGLQLLFYSVGIGQISSEVPQNLSASRPQDRQFILSSKKLLLSDSGFYLCAWSKRASGEAFFGQGTRLTVV.

The V call is TRBV6-5, the J call TRBJ2-2, with a weak D call TRBD2 (5 bases). The CDR3 covers 15 residues. V lost 9 bases to trimming and J lost 0 bases, with 14 bases between them. Germline V gene data show CDR1 as MNHEY and CDR2 as SVGAGI. CDR3 DNA: TGTGCCAGTACCCGGGAAGACACGAACACCGGGGAGCTGTTTTTT. This codes for CASTREDTNTGELFF.

The chain joins TRBV20-1 to TRBJ2-7, with 7 bases fitting TRBD1. Germline trimming cut 0 bases from V and 3 bases from J; bases unmatched to any gene: 2. The CDR3 contains 13 residues. Germline V gives CDR1 DFQATT, CDR2 SNEGSKA (reference sequence). The CDR3: CSARDTGDYEQYF. The CDR3, as DNA: TGCAGTGCTAGAGACACAGGGGACTACGAGCAGTACTTC.

The chain couples TRBV3-1 to TRBJ1-1, with D unclear. The germline gives CDR1 LGHDT, CDR2 YNNKEL (reference sequence). V dropped 6 bases and J dropped 5 bases, with 13 bases sitting between them. This CDR3 spans 13 amino acids. The CDR3 sequence is CASRRNPETEAFF. The DNA of the CDR3 is TGTGCCAGCAGGAGGAACCCCGAGACTGAAGCTTTCTTT.

J is TRBJ2-3 and V is TRBV20-1; a weak D match, TRBD2 (5 bases). The CDR3 runs 15 residues. The ends were cut back, 1 base at V and 4 bases at J, with 15 bases in the middle. The germline gives CDR1 DFQATT, CDR2 SNEGSKA (reference sequence). CDR3 coding DNA: TGCAGTGCTAGAGCACTGCTAGGAGCGGCAGATACGCAGTATTTT. Translating gives CSARALLGAADTQYF.

The chain is built from TRBV12-3 or TRBV12-4 and TRBJ1-5; D gene unclear. The CDR3 spans 12 residues. The V gene lost 6 bases and the J gene lost 6 bases, with 9 bases spanning the gap. The CDR3 coding sequence is TGTGCCAGCAGGCCGGAGGGTCAGCCCCAGCATTTT. Residues: CASRPEGQPQHF.

The chain carries TRBV19 and TRBJ1-4; D is perhaps TRBD1 (5 bases). CDR1 is LNHDA and CDR2 is SQIVND in the germline V gene (reference sequence). Deletions cut 9 bases from V and 8 bases from J, with 10 bases between. The CDR3 is made up of 11 amino acids. For the CDR3, the DNA is TGTGCCAGGGGGACGCGGGAAAAACTGTTTTTT. Translated: CARGTREKLFF.

This clonotype was seen only a few times. This chain links TRBV2 with TRBJ1-6; 10 bases match TRBD1. The CDR3 has 15 amino acids. The V gene end was trimmed by 6 bases and the J gene end by 7 bases; junction bases not matched to a gene: 6. Germline CDR1 reads SNHLY; CDR2 reads FYNNEI. Here the CDR3 DNA reads TGTGCCAGCAGGGATGGGACAGGGGTGAATTCACCCCTCCACTTT. Encoded protein: CASRDGTGVNSPLHF.

The chain has TRBV7-9 and TRBJ1-4, with D unclear. Trimming left V 5 bases short and J 6 bases short, with 10 bases between. The CDR3 is 13 residues long. Germline V gene lookup returns CDR1 SEHNR and CDR2 FQNEAQ (reference sequence). This CDR3 reads CASSGMRYEKLFF. The CDR3 nucleotides are TGTGCCAGCAGCGGGATGCGATATGAAAAACTGTTTTTT.